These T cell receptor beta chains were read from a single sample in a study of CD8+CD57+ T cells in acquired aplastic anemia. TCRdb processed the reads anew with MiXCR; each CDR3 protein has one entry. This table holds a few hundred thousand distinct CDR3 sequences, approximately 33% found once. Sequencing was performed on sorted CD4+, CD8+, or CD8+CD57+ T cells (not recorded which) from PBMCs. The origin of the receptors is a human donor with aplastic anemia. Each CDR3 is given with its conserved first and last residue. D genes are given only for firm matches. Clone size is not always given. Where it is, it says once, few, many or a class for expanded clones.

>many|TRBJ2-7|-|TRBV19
TGTGCCAGTAGTGAACCGGGACGGACTCAGGAGCAGTACTTC
CASSEPGRTQEQYF
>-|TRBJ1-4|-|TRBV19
TGTGCCAGTAGTATAGATCGAGCGGGGAGTCTGGCTAATGAAAAACTGTTTTTT
CASSIDRAGSLANEKLFF
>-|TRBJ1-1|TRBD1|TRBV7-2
TGTGCCAGCAGCCGATCACAGGGGTACGCAGGTCGGGCTTTCTTT
CASSRSQGYAGRAFF
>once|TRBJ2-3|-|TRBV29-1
TGCAGCGTTGAAGGGGACAAGTTCACAGATACGCAGTATTTT
CSVEGDKFTDTQYF
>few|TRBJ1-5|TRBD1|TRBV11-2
TGTGCCAGCAGTGAATCAGGGGGCGGTCAGCCCCAGCATTTT
CASSESGGGQPQHF
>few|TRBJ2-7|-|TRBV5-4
TGTGCCAGCAGGCTAGGGGGGAATAGCTACGAGCAGTACTTC
CASRLGGNSYEQYF
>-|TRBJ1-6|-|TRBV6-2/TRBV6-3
TGTGCCAGCAGTTACCTAGCATTGCAGGCCCTCCACTTT
CASSYLALQALHF
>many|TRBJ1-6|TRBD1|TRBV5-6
TGTGCCAGCAGCCGGGACAGGGGTCTTTCACCCCTCCACTTT
CASSRDRGLSPLHF
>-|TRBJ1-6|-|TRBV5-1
TGCGCCAGCAGGGCAGGCAATAATTCACCCCTCCACTTT
CASRAGNNSPLHF
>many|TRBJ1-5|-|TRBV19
TGTGCCAGTATCCATGGTGGAAATAGCAATCAGCCCCAGCATTTT
CASIHGGNSNQPQHF
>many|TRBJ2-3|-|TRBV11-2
TGTGCCAGCAGCTTAGTTCAGTGGAGCACAGATACGCAGTATTTT
CASSLVQWSTDTQYF
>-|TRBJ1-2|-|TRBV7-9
TGTGCCAGCAGCTTCAAGGATGGCTATGGCTACACCTTC
CASSFKDGYGYTF
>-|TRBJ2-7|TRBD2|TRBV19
TGTGCCGCCATCGGGACTAGCCCTCCCTACGAGCAGTACTTC
CAAIGTSPPYEQYF
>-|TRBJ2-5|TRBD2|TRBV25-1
TGTGCCAGCGTGACGAGACTAGCGGGACAAGAGACCCAGTACTTC
CASVTRLAGQETQYF
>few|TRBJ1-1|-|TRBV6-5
TGTGCCAGCAGTTTGCCGGGAGTGGCTTTCTTT
CASSLPGVAFF
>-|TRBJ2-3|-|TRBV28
TGTGCCAGCAATTCCGTTCGGGGCAGGGATTTTCGCACAGATACGCAGTATTTT
CASNSVRGRDFRTDTQYF
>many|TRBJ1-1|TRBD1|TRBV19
TGTGCCAGTAGTCGCGACAGGGGAATGGACACTGAAGCTTTCTTT
CASSRDRGMDTEAFF
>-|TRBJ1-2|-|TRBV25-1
TGTGCCAGCAGAGACACCCTCCGCTATGGCTACACCTTC
CASRDTLRYGYTF
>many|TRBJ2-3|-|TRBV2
TGTGCCAGCGGGCTAGGACTTAGCAAAGATACGCAGTATTTT
CASGLGLSKDTQYF
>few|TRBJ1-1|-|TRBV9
TGTGCCAGCAGCCCTCGGACCGGACAGAACACTGAAGCTTTCTTT
CASSPRTGQNTEAFF
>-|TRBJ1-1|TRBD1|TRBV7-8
TGTGCCAGCAGCCCGCAGGGGGCCGTCACGAACACTGAAGCTTTCTTT
CASSPQGAVTNTEAFF
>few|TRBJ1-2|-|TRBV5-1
TGCGCCAGCAGCTTGACTGGCGGGGGGCGAGGATCGGGCTACACCTTC
CASSLTGGGRGSGYTF
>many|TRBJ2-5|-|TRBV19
TGTGCCAGTAGTATAGGCTATGGACAAGAGACCCAGTACTTC
CASSIGYGQETQYF
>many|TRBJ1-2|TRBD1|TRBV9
TGTGCCAGCAGCGTACTCCCGGGACAGGGTGATGGCTACACCTTC
CASSVLPGQGDGYTF
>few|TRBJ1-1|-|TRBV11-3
TGTGCCAGCAGCCCCGGCCCGGACAGAATGAACACTGAAGCTTTCTTT
CASSPGPDRMNTEAFF
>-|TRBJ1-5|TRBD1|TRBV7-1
TGTGCCAGCAGCTCCATTAACGGACAGGGAGGTCGCCTGGGGAATCAGCCCCAGCATTTT
CASSSINGQGGRLGNQPQHF
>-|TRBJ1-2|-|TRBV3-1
TGTGCCAGCAGCCAAGAGGTCAGGGGAGGCTACACCTTC
CASSQEVRGGYTF
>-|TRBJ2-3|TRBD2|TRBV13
TGTGCCAGCAGCTTGCGGGAGGGGACAGATGCGCAGTATTTT
CASSLREGTDAQYF
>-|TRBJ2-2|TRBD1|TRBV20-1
TGCAGTGCTAGAACCGGACAGGGCGAGCTGTTTTTT
CSARTGQGELFF
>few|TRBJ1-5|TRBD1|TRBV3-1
TGTGCCAGCAGCCAGAGTGACAGGGTCGCTCAGCCCCAGCATTTT
CASSQSDRVAQPQHF
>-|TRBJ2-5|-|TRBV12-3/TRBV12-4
TGTGCCAGCAGCCGGGACATCCAAGAGACCCAGTACTTC
CASSRDIQETQYF
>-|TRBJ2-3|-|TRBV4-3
TGCGTCAGCAGCCAAGTTATCCGGGGGACAGATACGCAGTATTTT
CVSSQVIRGTDTQYF
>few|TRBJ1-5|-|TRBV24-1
TGTGCCACCAGTGAGGGGACCAGCAATCAGCCCCAGCATTTT
CATSEGTSNQPQHF
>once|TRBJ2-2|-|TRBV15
TGTGCCACCAGTCTTAACACCGGGGAGCTGTTTTTT
CATSLNTGELFF
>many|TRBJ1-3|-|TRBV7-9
TGTGCCAGCAGCCCACAACTGGGGGCTGGAAACACCATATATTTT
CASSPQLGAGNTIYF
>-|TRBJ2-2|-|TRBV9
TGTGCCAGCAGCGTACTGAGGGGGACGAACACCGGGGAGCTGTTTTTT
CASSVLRGTNTGELFF
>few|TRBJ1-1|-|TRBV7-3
TGTGCCAGCAGCCCCTCAGAGGGAGGCAAAAGTTCCGCTTTCTTT
CASSPSEGGKSSAFF
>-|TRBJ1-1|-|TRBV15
TGTGCCACCAGCAGAGGCAGGGAGGGGGCTTTCTTT
CATSRGREGAFF
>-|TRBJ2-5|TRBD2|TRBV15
TGTGCCAGCAGCTTGCTGGGAGGGAGCCAAGAGACCCAGTACTTC
CASSLLGGSQETQYF
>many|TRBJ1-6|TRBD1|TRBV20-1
TGCAGTGCTGGTGGGGGACAGGGGGATTCACCCCTCCACTTT
CSAGGGQGDSPLHF
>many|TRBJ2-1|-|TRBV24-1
TGTGCCACCAGTGATTTCGAGGGGGGCTCCTACAATGAGCAGTTCTTC
CATSDFEGGSYNEQFF